The rows below give T cell receptor beta chains drawn from one sample of a study of blood T cell repertoires in COVID-19. The repertoire was sequenced with immunoSEQ multiplex PCR; TCRdb's copy has only in-frame clones and lacks some. The sample carries 150,000 to 200,000 clones, roughly nine tenths recorded once. Sequenced sample: PBMCs or T cells enriched from blood (not recorded which). The receptors were gathered from a woman aged 40 to 50 with acute COVID-19. Both conserved end residues are trimmed from each CDR3. The order of the fields is V gene, J gene, CDR3 length, CDR3 protein.

v_gene: TRBV7-9
j_gene: TRBJ2-3
len: 12
CDR3aa: ASSFSGSTDTQY

v_gene: TRBV29-1
j_gene: TRBJ2-1
len: 11
CDR3aa: SVVGLEKNEQF

v_gene: TRBV5-4
j_gene: TRBJ1-1
len: 13
CDR3aa: ASSTRSVMNTEAF

v_gene: TRBV9
j_gene: TRBJ2-1
len: 14
CDR3aa: ASSESGRANYNEQF

v_gene: TRBV21-1
j_gene: TRBJ1-1
len: 12
CDR3aa: ASRAGYENTEAF

v_gene: TRBV4-2
j_gene: TRBJ2-1
len: 14
CDR3aa: ASSQVAARGYNEQF

v_gene: TRBV5-4
j_gene: TRBJ2-4
len: 13
CDR3aa: ASSSGTGPPNIQY

v_gene: TRBV9
j_gene: TRBJ2-1
len: 13
CDR3aa: ASSPQGANRNEQF

v_gene: TRBV6-6
j_gene: TRBJ1-6
len: 13
CDR3aa: ASSYSTGGGSPLH

v_gene: TRBV10-3
j_gene: TRBJ2-1
len: 12
CDR3aa: AISDRTGYNEQF

v_gene: TRBV5-1
j_gene: TRBJ2-3
len: 15
CDR3aa: ASSLKPGQGRGDTQY

v_gene: TRBV4-1
j_gene: TRBJ2-3
len: 15
CDR3aa: ASSRPTSGVSTDTQY

v_gene: TRBV5-1
j_gene: TRBJ2-1
len: 14
CDR3aa: ASSATTGSSYNEQF

v_gene: TRBV18
j_gene: TRBJ2-7
len: 10
CDR3aa: ASSPPEGKQY

v_gene: TRBV5-1
j_gene: TRBJ1-1
len: 12
CDR3aa: ASSFETGFTEAF

v_gene: TRBV19
j_gene: TRBJ2-6
len: 14
CDR3aa: ASSMTALAGANVLT

v_gene: TRBV21-1
j_gene: TRBJ2-5
len: 10
CDR3aa: ASSKERRTQY

v_gene: TRBV28
j_gene: TRBJ2-6
len: 16
CDR3aa: ASSSGGVAPSGANVLT

v_gene: TRBV2
j_gene: TRBJ2-7
len: 11
CDR3aa: ASSVTQHYEQY

v_gene: TRBV12-5
j_gene: TRBJ2-1
len: 12
CDR3aa: ASARDRGLGEQF

v_gene: TRBV12-5
j_gene: TRBJ1-5
len: 13
CDR3aa: ASGPGVEGNQPQH

v_gene: TRBV9
j_gene: TRBJ1-5
len: 13
CDR3aa: ASSPTGHSNQPQH

v_gene: TRBV2
j_gene: TRBJ1-1
len: 9
CDR3aa: ARTGVTEAF

v_gene: TRBV28
j_gene: TRBJ2-2
len: 14
CDR3aa: ASSPRDRGLSGELF

v_gene: TRBV13
j_gene: TRBJ2-1
len: 11
CDR3aa: ASSFVGENEQF

v_gene: TRBV11-2
j_gene: TRBJ1-1
len: 10
CDR3aa: ASSLNPREAF

v_gene: TRBV6-5
j_gene: TRBJ2-3
len: 13
CDR3aa: ASSRGLPREDTQY

v_gene: TRBV20-1
j_gene: TRBJ2-7
len: 14
CDR3aa: SASTVLGSQGAEQY

v_gene: TRBV6-5
j_gene: TRBJ2-7
len: 13
CDR3aa: ASSRPGGGVGEQY

v_gene: TRBV28
j_gene: TRBJ2-7
len: 11
CDR3aa: ASSFQARYEQY

v_gene: TRBV5-1
j_gene: TRBJ2-1
len: 13
CDR3aa: ASSPEGQGVGEQF

v_gene: TRBV19
j_gene: TRBJ1-2
len: 13
CDR3aa: ASSIFQGTNYGYT

v_gene: TRBV2
j_gene: TRBJ2-1
len: 14
CDR3aa: ASSAAGGPSYNEQF

v_gene: TRBV5-6
j_gene: TRBJ1-2
len: 14
CDR3aa: ASSLVDVQGGYGYT

v_gene: TRBV4-1
j_gene: TRBJ2-1
len: 10
CDR3aa: ASSQDRQREF

v_gene: TRBV24-1
j_gene: TRBJ1-5
len: 12
CDR3aa: ATTTGYSNPGQH

v_gene: TRBV7-3
j_gene: TRBJ2-1
len: 12
CDR3aa: ASSLNRLSNEQF

v_gene: TRBV2
j_gene: TRBJ1-2
len: 14
CDR3aa: ASSEHRDLLPYGYT

v_gene: TRBV12-3/TRBV12-4
j_gene: TRBJ2-7
len: 11
CDR3aa: ASSLVAGYEQY

v_gene: TRBV10-3
j_gene: TRBJ2-7
len: 9
CDR3aa: ATGRSDEQY

v_gene: TRBV11-2
j_gene: TRBJ2-5
len: 13
CDR3aa: ASSLDGGNRETQY

v_gene: TRBV4-1
j_gene: TRBJ2-1
len: 15
CDR3aa: ASSRPAGGLSYNEQF

v_gene: TRBV6-4
j_gene: TRBJ2-2
len: 13
CDR3aa: ASSEGAEPTGELF

v_gene: TRBV6-2/TRBV6-3
j_gene: TRBJ2-7
len: 10
CDR3aa: ASSLRQVEQY

v_gene: TRBV10-3
j_gene: TRBJ2-1
len: 12
CDR3aa: AINSGEWPNEQF

v_gene: TRBV21-1
j_gene: TRBJ1-4
len: 14
CDR3aa: ASSKTGTGAQEKLF

v_gene: TRBV30
j_gene: TRBJ1-5
len: 13
CDR3aa: AWSFGHSSNQPQH

v_gene: TRBV2
j_gene: TRBJ2-7
len: 11
CDR3aa: ASSERQGYEQY

v_gene: TRBV5-8
j_gene: TRBJ2-2
len: 13
CDR3aa: ASWGDRTLTGELF

v_gene: TRBV11-2
j_gene: TRBJ1-3
len: 13
CDR3aa: ASSHRTGPGNTIY

v_gene: TRBV6-5
j_gene: TRBJ1-1
len: 11
CDR3aa: ASTNGGGTEAF

v_gene: TRBV7-9
j_gene: TRBJ1-5
len: 10
CDR3aa: ASSLTAGPQH

v_gene: TRBV3-1/TRBV3-2
j_gene: TRBJ2-1
len: 14
CDR3aa: ASSQDMWGAINEQF

v_gene: TRBV7-9
j_gene: TRBJ2-3
len: 15
CDR3aa: ASSLGWEGVKTDTQY

v_gene: TRBV2
j_gene: TRBJ2-3
len: 9
CDR3aa: ASSELETQY